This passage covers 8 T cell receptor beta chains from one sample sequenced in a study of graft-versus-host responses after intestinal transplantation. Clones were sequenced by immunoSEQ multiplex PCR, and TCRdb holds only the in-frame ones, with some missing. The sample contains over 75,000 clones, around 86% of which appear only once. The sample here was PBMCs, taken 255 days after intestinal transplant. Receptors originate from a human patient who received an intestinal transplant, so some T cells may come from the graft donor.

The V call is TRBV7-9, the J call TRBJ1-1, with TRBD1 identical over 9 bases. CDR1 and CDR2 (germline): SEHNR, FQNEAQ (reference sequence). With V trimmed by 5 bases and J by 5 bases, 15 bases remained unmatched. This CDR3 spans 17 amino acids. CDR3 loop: CASSPDFTGGAVTEAFF. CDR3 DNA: TGTGCCAGCAGCCCCGATTTCACAGGGGGCGCAGTGACTGAAGCTTTCTTT.

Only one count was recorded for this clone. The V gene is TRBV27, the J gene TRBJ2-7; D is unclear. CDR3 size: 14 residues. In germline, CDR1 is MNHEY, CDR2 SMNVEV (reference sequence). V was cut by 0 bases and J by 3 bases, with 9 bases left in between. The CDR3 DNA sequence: TGTGCCAGCAGTTTATCCCGAAACTTCTACGAGCAGTACGTC. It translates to CASSLSRNFYEQYV.

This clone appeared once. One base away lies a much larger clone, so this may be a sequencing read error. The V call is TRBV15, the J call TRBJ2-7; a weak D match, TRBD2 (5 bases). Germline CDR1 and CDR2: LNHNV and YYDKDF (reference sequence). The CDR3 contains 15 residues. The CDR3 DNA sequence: TGTACCACCAGCAGAGATCAGGCGGGTCCCTACGAGCAGTACTTC. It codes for CTTSRDQAGPYEQYF. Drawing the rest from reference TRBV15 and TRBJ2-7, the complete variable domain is DAMVIQNPRYQVTQFGKPVTLSCSQTLNHNVMYWYQQKSSQAPKLLFHYYDKDFNNEADTPDNFQSRRPNTSFCFLDIRSPGLGDTAMYLCTTSRDQAGPYEQYFGPGTRLTVT.

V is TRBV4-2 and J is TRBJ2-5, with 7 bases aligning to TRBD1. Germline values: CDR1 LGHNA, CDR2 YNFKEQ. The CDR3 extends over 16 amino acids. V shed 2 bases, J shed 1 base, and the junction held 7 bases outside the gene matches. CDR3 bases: TGTGCCAGCAGCCAAAAGACAGGGATAGCCCAAGAGACCCAGTACTTC. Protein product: CASSQKTGIAQETQYF.

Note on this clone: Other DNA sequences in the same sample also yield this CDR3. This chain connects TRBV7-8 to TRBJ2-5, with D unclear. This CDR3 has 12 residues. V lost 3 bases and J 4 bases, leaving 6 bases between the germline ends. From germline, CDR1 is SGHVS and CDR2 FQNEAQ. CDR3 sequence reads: CASSLVSETQYF. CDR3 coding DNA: TGTGCCAGCAGCTTGGTATCAGAGACCCAGTACTTC.

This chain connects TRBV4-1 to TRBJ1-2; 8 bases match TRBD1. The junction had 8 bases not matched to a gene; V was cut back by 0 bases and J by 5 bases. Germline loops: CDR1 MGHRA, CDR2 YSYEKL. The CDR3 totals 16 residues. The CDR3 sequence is CASSQDRTGLLYGYTF. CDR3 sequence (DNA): TGCGCCAGCAGCCAAGATAGGACAGGGCTATTATATGGCTACACCTTC.

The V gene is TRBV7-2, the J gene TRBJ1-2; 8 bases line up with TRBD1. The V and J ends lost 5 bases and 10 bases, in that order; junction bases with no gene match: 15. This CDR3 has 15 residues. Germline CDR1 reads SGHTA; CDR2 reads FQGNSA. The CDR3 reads CASSVRDRRILSYTF. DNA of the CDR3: TGTGCCAGCAGCGTCCGGGACAGGAGAATCCTCTCCTACACCTTC.

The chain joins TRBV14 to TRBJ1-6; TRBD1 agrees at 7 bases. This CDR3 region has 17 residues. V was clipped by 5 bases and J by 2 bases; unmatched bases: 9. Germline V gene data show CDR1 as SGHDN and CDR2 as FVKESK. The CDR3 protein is CASSYKTGPPYNSPLHF. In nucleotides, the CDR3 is TGTGCCAGCAGCTACAAGACAGGGCCCCCCTATAATTCACCCCTCCACTTT.